Listed below are T cell receptor beta chains from one sample, sequenced in a study of OX40 agonist ivuxolimab in advanced cancers. Some clones are missing from TCRdb's copy, which holds only in-frame ones; the method was immunoSEQ multiplex PCR. The sample holds about 64,000 clones, approximately 90% seen once. The source material was CD4+ or CD8+ T cells sorted from blood, sampled in a trial of the OX40 agonist ivuxolimab. Receptors originate from an adult with an advanced solid tumor such as melanoma, head and neck, liver or kidney cancer. Each CDR3 is given with its conserved first and last residue. D genes are given only for firm matches. The size field is filled for only some rows; it gives once, few, many or a size class.

j_gene,d_gene,abundance,v_gene,CDR3aa,CDR3nt
TRBJ2-2,TRBD2,-,TRBV10-3,CATYQGLAGGIGELFF,TGTGCCACCTACCAGGGACTAGCGGGAGGGATCGGGGAGCTGTTTTTT
TRBJ2-3,TRBD2,-,TRBV18,CASSPPGGLTTDTQYF,TGTGCCAGCTCACCTCCGGGGGGTCTGACCACAGATACGCAGTATTTT
TRBJ1-5,-,large,TRBV5-1,CASSLDSSRNQPQHF,TGCGCCAGCAGCTTGGATTCATCTCGCAATCAGCCCCAGCATTTT
TRBJ2-2,-,-,TRBV7-9,CASNERDTGELFF,TGTGCCAGTAACGAGCGGGACACCGGGGAGCTGTTTTTT
TRBJ2-1,TRBD2,-,TRBV7-3,CASSSAGTSGSSVSSRNEQFF,TGTGCCAGCAGCTCCGCCGGGACTAGCGGGAGTTCGGTATCATCTAGGAATGAGCAGTTCTTC
TRBJ1-1,TRBD1,once,TRBV30,CAWLTGSMNTEAFF,TGTGCCTGGCTGACAGGGTCGATGAACACTGAAGCTTTCTTT
TRBJ2-1,TRBD2,-,TRBV7-8,CASSPSPSGIWQFF,TGTGCCAGCAGCCCCTCCCCTAGCGGGATATGGCAGTTCTTC
TRBJ2-7,TRBD2,-,TRBV6-5,CATGLAGGREQYF,TGTGCCACCGGACTAGCGGGAGGGCGGGAGCAGTACTTC
TRBJ2-7,TRBD1,-,TRBV28,CASSLGTAYEQYF,TGTGCCAGCAGCCTAGGGACAGCCTACGAGCAGTACTTC
TRBJ2-7,-,-,TRBV10-3,CAITAAEPFLMYF,TGTGCCATCACGGCGGCGGAGCCCTTTCTAATGTACTTC
TRBJ2-7,TRBD1,-,TRBV5-1,CASSADREQYF,TGCGCCAGCAGCGCGGACAGGGAGCAGTACTTC
TRBJ2-1,-,once,TRBV7-8,CASNAWGGDEQFF,TGTGCCAGCAACGCGTGGGGGGGCGATGAGCAGTTCTTC
TRBJ2-3,-,-,TRBV7-2,CASSFQTDTQYF,TGTGCCAGCAGCTTCCAAACAGATACGCAGTATTTT
TRBJ2-7,-,-,TRBV2,CASSVPEISEQYF,TGTGCCAGCAGTGTCCCAGAGATCTCCGAGCAGTACTTC